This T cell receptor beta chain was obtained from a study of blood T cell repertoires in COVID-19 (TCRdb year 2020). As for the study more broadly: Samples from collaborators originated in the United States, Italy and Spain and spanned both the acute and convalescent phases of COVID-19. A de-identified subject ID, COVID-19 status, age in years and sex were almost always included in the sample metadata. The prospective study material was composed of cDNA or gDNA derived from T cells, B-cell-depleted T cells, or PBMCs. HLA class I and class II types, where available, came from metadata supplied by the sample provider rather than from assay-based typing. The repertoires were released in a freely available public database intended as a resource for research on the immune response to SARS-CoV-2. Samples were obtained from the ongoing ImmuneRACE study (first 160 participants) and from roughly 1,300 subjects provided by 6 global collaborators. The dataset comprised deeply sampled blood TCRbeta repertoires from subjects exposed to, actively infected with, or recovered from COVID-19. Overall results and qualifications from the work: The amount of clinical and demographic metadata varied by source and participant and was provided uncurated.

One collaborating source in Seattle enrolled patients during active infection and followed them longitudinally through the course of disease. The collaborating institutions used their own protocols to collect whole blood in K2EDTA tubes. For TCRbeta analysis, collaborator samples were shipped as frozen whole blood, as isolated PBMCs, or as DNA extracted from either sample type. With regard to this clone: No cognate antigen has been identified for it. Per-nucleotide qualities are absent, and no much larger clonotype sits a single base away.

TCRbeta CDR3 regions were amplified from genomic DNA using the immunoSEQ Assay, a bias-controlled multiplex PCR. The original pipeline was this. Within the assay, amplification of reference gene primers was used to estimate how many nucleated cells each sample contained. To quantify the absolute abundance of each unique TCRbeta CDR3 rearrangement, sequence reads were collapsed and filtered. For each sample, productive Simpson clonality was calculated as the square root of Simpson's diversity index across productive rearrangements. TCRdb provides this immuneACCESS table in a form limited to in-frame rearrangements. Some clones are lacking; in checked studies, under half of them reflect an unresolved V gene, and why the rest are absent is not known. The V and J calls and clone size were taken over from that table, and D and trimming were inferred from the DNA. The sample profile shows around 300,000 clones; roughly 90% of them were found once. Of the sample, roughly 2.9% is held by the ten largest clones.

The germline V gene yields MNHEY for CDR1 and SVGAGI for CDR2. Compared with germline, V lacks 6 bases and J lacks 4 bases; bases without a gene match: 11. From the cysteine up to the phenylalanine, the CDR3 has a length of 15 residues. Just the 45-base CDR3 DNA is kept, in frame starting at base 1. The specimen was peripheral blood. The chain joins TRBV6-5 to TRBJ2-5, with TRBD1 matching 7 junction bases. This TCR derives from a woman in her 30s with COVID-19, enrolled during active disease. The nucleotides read TGTGCCAGCAGCCTCGGGACAGAGCCAGGAGAGACCCAGTACTTC. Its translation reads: CASSLGTEPGETQYF.